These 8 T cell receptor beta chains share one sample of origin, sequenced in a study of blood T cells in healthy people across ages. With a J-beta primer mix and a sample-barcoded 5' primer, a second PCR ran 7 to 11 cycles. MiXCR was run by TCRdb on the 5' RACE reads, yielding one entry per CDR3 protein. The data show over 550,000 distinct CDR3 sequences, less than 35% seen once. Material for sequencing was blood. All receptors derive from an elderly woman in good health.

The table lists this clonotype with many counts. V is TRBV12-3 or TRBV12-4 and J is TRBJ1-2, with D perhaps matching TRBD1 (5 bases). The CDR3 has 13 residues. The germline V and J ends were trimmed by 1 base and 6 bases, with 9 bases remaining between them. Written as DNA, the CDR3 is TGTGCCAGCAGTTTAGTGCGGGGACATGGCTACACCTTC. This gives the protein CASSLVRGHGYTF.

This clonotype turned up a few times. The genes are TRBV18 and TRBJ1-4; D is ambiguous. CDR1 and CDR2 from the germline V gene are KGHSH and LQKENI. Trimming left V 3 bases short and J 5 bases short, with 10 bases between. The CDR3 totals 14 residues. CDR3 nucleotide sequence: TGTGCCAGCTCACCGGGCGCGCGGAATGAAAAACTGTTTTTT. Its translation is CASSPGARNEKLFF.

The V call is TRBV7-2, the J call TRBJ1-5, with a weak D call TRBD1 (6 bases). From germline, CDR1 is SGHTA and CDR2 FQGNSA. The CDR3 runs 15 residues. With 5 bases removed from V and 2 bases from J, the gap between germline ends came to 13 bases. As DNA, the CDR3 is TGTGCCAGCAGCCCCAGACAGGTTCGCAATCAGCCCCAGCATTTT. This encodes CASSPRQVRNQPQHF.

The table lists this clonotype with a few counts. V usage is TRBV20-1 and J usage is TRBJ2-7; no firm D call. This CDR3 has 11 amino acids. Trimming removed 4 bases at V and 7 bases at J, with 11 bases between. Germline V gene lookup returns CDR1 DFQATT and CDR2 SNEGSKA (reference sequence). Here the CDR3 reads CSAIAHNEQYF. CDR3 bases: TGCAGTGCTATCGCCCACAATGAGCAGTACTTC.

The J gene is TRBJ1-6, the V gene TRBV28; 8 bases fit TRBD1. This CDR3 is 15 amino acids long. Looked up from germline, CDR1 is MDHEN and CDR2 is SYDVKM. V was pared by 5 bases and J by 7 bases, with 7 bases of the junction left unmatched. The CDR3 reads CASSLQTGVNSPLHF. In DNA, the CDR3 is TGTGCCAGCAGTCTTCAGACAGGGGTCAATTCACCCCTCCACTTT.

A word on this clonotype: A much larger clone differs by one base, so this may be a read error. CDR3 sequence: CASCGGHNPPQHF. The CDR3, as DNA: TGTGCCTCTTGCGGGGGACACAATCCGCCCCAGCATTTT. This sequence joins TRBV6-5 and TRBJ1-5, with D perhaps matching TRBD1 (6 bases). Germline CDR1 MNHEY, CDR2 SVGAGI. The CDR3 length is 13 residues.

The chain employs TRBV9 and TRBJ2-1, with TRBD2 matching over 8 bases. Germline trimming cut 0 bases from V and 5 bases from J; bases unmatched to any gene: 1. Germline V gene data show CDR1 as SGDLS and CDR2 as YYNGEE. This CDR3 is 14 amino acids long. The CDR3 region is CASSVGLANNEQFF. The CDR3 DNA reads TGTGCCAGCAGCGTAGGACTAGCGAACAATGAGCAGTTCTTC.

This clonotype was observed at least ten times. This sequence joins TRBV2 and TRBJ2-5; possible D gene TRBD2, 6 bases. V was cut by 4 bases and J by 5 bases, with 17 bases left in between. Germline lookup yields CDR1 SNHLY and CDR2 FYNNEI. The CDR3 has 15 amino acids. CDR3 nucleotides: TGTGCCAGCAGTGTCCGGGACTCTCGACGGGAGACCCAGTACTTC. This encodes CASSVRDSRRETQYF.